These T cell receptor beta chains were read from a single sample in a study of long-term antiretroviral therapy in people with HIV. Here immunoSEQ multiplex PCR was the method, and the copy in TCRdb shows in-frame clones only, minus some. The sample gives 25,000 to 35,000 clones, over 70% of which show up once; roughly 8.2% is in the top ten. The input for sequencing was unsorted PBMCs, taken 3.1 years after starting antiretroviral therapy. The receptors originated from a woman aged 45-65 years with HIV. The conserved cysteine and the conserved F or W are not part of the CDR3 here. Not all rows give a size; the values are once, few, many and, for expanded clones, a class.

NA,TRBV5-1,ASIPDSDQY
once,TRBV28,ASSSPSWRTEAF
NA,TRBV27,ASTAGPGELF
NA,TRBV6-6,ASNEQGAWGETQY
NA,TRBV30,AWKPTGTATHEQY
NA,TRBV6-1,ASSFAGTGYNEQY
NA,TRBV10-3,AISETLENTEAF
NA,TRBV27,ASSPGQYYGYT
NA,TRBV6-5,ASSYSGTGIGNTIY
NA,TRBV18,ASSPTGPNTEAF
NA,TRBV4-1,ASSQDKGQLGGETQY
NA,TRBV4-1,ASSQDPQGFALQETQY
NA,TRBV25-1,ASSDHSPDTQY
NA,TRBV27,ASSAGGYSNQPQH
NA,TRBV18,ASSPNRGTGNEQF
NA,TRBV5-4,ASSRPSGIETQY
once,TRBV18,ASSPLRLAGGLNVNEQF
NA,TRBV28,ASSLYGSEGSPLH
NA,TRBV7-9,ASSLGSGGETQY
NA,TRBV7-9,ASSWTLTFSGNTIY
NA,TRBV7-8,ASSLVQADEKLF
NA,TRBV2,ASSELSSPTGIKNIQY
NA,TRBV7-9,ASSVGTVNEKLF
few,TRBV4-1,ASSQVLNTEAF
NA,TRBV30,AWSFGTVYQPQH
NA,TRBV27,ASSSLQGLNTEAF
NA,TRBV6-5,ASSTGGPGELF
NA,TRBV6-1,ASSEYPQPSSYNEQF
NA,TRBV9,ASSPQPSTDTQY
NA,TRBV7-2,ASELVSTDTQY
NA,TRBV10-3,AISESPLWGQGISYEQY
NA,TRBV18,ASSPRRDRVTLAKNIQY
NA,TRBV5-5,ASSLVYGTGELF
NA,TRBV11-3,ASSLGGDRGIEQF
once,TRBV5-1,ASSRGTEGELF
few,TRBV13,ASSPQIYGGYT
few,TRBV2,ASRLQDRYGYT
NA,TRBV7-9,ATPSRTENYGYT
NA,TRBV7-3,ASSLYQETQY
NA,TRBV6-1,ASKALQTNTGELF
NA,TRBV29-1,SVEGINNYGYT
NA,TRBV6-1,AISRPHNTGELF
once,TRBV9,ASSVESGGRSGEQF
NA,TRBV10-2,ASSDSGLAVQETQY
NA,TRBV5-1,ASSPSDRTYNEQF
NA,TRBV2,ASLERAGAGNQPQH
NA,TRBV7-7,ASSPDGRNTGELF
NA,TRBV7-2,ASSLAQASGGAKANEQF
NA,TRBV6-6,ASSFTPDRSQPQH
few,TRBV9,ASSVGTTGNTEAF
NA,TRBV4-2,ASSQQNRVDTQY
once,TRBV4-1,ASSQETGGWDTEAF
few,TRBV7-3,ASSPTGNAGNTIY
NA,TRBV2,ASREDRGFSAF
NA,TRBV11-2,ASSFGTAGNTIY
NA,TRBV9,ASSVGLAGGLGLNDEQF
NA,TRBV6-5,ASSYSSIGGGYGYT